This paragraph covers one T cell receptor (beta chain) sequence. Its specificity is unknown. The sample belongs to a study of T cell responses to AZD1222 COVID-19 vaccine. Study findings and constraints: Spike-spanning, vaccine-associated CD4 TCRs were dominant at 160-218 and 743-854. Donor demographics were predominantly white British with a female majority; clonal diversity may be underestimated. AZD1222 recipients seropositive at baseline numbered only 5 to 7.

The CDR3 consists of 13 residues. Germline V gene data show CDR1 as MNHEY and CDR2 as SMNVEV (reference sequence). Trimming took 6 bases from V and 3 from J; bases not matched to a gene: 5. Assay: immunoSEQ multiplex PCR; the TCRdb copy retains only in-frame clones and omits some. The sample includes about 130,000 clones, roughly 87% seen only once; the top ten take 4.4%. The input for sequencing was peripheral blood, taken on day 0 of MenACWY control vaccination. This chain connects TRBV27 to TRBJ2-7, with 7 nucleotides matching TRBD2. This sequence was found in an adult in good health. CDR3 nucleotides: TGTGCCAGCAGCCGATCGGGGGGCTACGAGCAGTACTTC. Its translation is CASSRSGGYEQYF.